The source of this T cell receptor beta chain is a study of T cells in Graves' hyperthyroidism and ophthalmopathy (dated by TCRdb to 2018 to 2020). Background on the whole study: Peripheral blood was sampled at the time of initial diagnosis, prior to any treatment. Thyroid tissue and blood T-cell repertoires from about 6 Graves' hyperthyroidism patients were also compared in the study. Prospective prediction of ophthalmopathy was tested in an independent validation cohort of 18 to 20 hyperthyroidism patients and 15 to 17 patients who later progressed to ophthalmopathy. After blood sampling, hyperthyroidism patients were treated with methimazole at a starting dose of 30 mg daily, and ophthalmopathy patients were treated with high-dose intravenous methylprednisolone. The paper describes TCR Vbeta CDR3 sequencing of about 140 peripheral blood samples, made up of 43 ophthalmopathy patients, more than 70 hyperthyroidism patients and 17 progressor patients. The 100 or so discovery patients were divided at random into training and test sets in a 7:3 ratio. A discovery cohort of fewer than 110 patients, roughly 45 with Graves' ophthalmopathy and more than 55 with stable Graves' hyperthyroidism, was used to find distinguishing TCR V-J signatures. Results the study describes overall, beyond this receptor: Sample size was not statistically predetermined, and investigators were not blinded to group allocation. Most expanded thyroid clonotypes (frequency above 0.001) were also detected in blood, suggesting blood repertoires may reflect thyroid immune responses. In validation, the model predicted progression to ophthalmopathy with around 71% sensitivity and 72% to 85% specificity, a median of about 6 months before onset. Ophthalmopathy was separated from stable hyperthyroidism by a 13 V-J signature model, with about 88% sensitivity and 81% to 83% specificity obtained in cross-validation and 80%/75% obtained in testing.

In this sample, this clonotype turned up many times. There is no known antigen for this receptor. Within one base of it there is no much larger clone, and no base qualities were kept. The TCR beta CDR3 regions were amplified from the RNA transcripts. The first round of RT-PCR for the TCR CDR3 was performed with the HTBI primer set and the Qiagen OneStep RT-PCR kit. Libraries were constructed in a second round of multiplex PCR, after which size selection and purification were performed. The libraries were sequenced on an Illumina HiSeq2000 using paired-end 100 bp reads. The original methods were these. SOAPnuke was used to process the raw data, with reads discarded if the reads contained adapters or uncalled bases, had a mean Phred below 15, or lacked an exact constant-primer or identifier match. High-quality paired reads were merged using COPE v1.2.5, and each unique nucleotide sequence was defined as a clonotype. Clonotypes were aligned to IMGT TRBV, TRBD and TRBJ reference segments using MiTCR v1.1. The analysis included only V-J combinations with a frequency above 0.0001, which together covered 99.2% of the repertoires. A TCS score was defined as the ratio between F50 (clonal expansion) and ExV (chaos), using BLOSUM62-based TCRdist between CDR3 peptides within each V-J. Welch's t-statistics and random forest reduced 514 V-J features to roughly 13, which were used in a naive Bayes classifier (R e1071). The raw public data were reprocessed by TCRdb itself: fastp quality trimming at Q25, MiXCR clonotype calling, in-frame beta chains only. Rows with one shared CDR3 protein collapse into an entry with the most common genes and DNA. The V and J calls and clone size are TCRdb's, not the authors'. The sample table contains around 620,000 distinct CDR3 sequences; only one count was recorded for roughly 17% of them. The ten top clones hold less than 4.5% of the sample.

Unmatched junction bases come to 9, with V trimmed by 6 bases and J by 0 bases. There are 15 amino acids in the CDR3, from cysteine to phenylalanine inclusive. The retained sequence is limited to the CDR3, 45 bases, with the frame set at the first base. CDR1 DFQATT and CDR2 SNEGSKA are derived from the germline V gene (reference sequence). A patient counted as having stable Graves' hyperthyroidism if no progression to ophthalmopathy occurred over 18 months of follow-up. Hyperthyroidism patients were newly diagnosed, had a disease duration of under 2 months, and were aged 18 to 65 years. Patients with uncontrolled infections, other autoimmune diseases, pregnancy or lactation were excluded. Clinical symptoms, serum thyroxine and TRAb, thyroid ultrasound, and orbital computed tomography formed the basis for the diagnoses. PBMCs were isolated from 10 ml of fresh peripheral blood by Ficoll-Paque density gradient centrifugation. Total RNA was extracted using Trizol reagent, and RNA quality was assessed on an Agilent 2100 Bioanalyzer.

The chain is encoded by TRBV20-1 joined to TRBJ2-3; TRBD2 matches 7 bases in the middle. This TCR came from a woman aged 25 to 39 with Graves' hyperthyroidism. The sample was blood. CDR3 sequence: CSARSAGSSTDTQYF. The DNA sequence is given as TGCAGTGCCCGTTCAGCGGGATCTAGCACAGATACGCAGTATTTT.